The 22 T cell receptor beta chains reported below all come from one sample, sequenced in a study of CD8+ T cells in alopecia areata. Isolated RNA was reverse transcribed into cDNA used as the sequencing template. Assay used: immunoSEQ multiplex PCR; TCRdb lists only in-frame clones, some missing. The table has about 110,000 clones, approximately 59% seen once. The specimen sequenced was CD8+ T cells sorted from blood. The receptors originated from a human donor in good health.

This clone was recorded once. The chain combines TRBV11-1 with TRBJ2-1; 14 bases agree with TRBD2. The ends lost 1 base at V and 2 bases at J; junction bases unmatched: 4. Germline lookup yields CDR1 SGHAT and CDR2 FQDESV (reference sequence). The CDR3 runs to 18 residues. The chain's CDR3 is CASSLGTSGGLTYNEQFF. CDR3 nucleotide sequence: TGTGCCAGCAGCTTAGGGACTAGCGGGGGGCTGACCTACAATGAGCAGTTCTTC.

The chain is built from TRBV5-4 and TRBJ2-3; D is possibly TRBD1 (5 bases). The CDR3 runs to 15 residues. V was pared by 4 bases and J by 0 bases, with 12 bases between. The germline gives CDR1 SGHNT, CDR2 YYREEE (reference sequence). CDR3 DNA: TGTGCCAGCAGCACGGCACAGGTTAGCACAGATACGCAGTATTTT. Translating gives CASSTAQVSTDTQYF.

The V call is TRBV27, the J call TRBJ2-5, with D possibly being TRBD2 (6 bases). V was trimmed by 2 bases and J by 5 bases, leaving 12 bases between them. The CDR3 is 14 residues long. Per the germline V gene, CDR1 is MNHEY and CDR2 is SMNVEV (reference sequence). The CDR3 bases are TGTGCCAGCAGTTTACGCGCGGGGTGGGAGACCCAGTACTTC. It encodes CASSLRAGWETQYF.

The chain is built from TRBV28 and TRBJ1-5, with a tentative D call TRBD1 (6 bases). The CDR3 runs to 16 residues. Germline CDR1 is MDHEN and CDR2 is SYDVKM. V lost 8 bases and J 2 bases, leaving 19 bases between the germline ends. DNA for the CDR3: TGTGCCAGCGGGGTCTACAGGGATATGGGCAATCAGCCCCAGCATTTT. Translated: CASGVYRDMGNQPQHF.

This clone was detected only a few times. This chain connects TRBV13 to TRBJ2-5, with D unclear. Per the germline V gene, CDR1 is PRHDT and CDR2 is FYEKMQ (reference sequence). CDR3 length: 13 amino acids. V was clipped by 1 base and J by 5 bases, with 8 bases between them. CDR3 in DNA: TGTGCCAGCAGCTTAGCAGGTTCTGAGACCCAGTACTTC. This sequence encodes CASSLAGSETQYF.

In its sample, this clone was seen once. The V call is TRBV4-1, the J call TRBJ2-7, with D maybe TRBD1 (5 bases). The germline V gene has CDR1 MGHRA and CDR2 YSYEKL. The CDR3 spans 13 residues. Deletions cut 5 bases from V and 5 bases from J, with 13 bases between. DNA for the CDR3: TGCGCCAGCAGCAGCGACAGTTTGCACGAGCAGTACTTC. Its translation is CASSSDSLHEQYF.

The chain carries TRBV29-1 and TRBJ1-2, with D hard to call. The germline V and J ends were trimmed by 4 bases and 4 bases, with 19 bases remaining between them. The CDR3 totals 15 residues. Germline loops: CDR1 SQVTM, CDR2 ANQGSEA. CDR3 DNA: TGCAGCGTTGGGGGTAGGGTGAGGCCTAGCTATGGCTACACCTTC. Protein: CSVGGRVRPSYGYTF.

V and J are TRBV4-1 and TRBJ1-5; tentative D call: TRBD1 (5 bases). Looked up from germline, CDR1 is MGHRA and CDR2 is YSYEKL. The V gene lost 1 base and the J gene lost 6 bases, with 10 bases spanning the gap. This CDR3 contains 14 residues. In DNA, the CDR3 is TGCGCCAGCAGCCAAGGGTTGGGGACTCAGCCCCAGCATTTT. Its protein product is CASSQGLGTQPQHF.

The V call is TRBV9, the J call TRBJ2-3; D tentatively fits TRBD1 or TRBD2 (5 bases each). The CDR3 totals 15 residues. V was shortened by 5 bases and J by 2 bases, with 15 bases between the two germline ends. Germline CDR1 reads SGDLS; CDR2 reads YYNGEE. CDR3 coding DNA: TGTGCCAGCAGTGCCTCGGGGACCCCCACAGATACGCAGTATTTT. Its translation is CASSASGTPTDTQYF.

The CDR3 bases are TGTGCCTGCCGGGGTAAGGGAGGCAATCAGCCCCAGCATTTT. Translating gives CACRGKGGNQPQHF. The chain combines TRBV19 with TRBJ1-5; no definite D call. The V gene lost 11 bases and the J gene lost 2 bases, with 16 bases spanning the gap. Germline V gene lookup returns CDR1 LNHDA and CDR2 SQIVND (reference sequence). The CDR3 length is 14 residues.

V and J are TRBV5-5 and TRBJ2-7; possible D gene TRBD1, 5 bases. The CDR3 has 12 amino acids. In germline, CDR1 is SGHKS, CDR2 YYEKEE (reference sequence). V was pared by 0 bases and J by 4 bases, with 5 bases between. CDR3 nucleotide sequence: TGTGCCAGCAGCTTGGAGGGGTACGAGCAGTACTTC. This sequence encodes CASSLEGYEQYF.

V usage is TRBV28 and J usage is TRBJ1-1; no firm D call. Germline V CDR1 and CDR2: MDHEN, SYDVKM. The CDR3 is 17 amino acids. V was trimmed by 6 bases and J by 0 bases, leaving 20 bases between them. CDR3 sequence reads: CASSPIQPGSLNTEAFF. The CDR3 region has the DNA TGTGCCAGCAGCCCCATCCAACCCGGGTCTTTGAACACTGAAGCTTTCTTT.

The chain joins TRBV27 to TRBJ2-7; TRBD2 matches at 9 bases. The CDR3 totals 14 residues. The V gene end was trimmed by 5 bases and the J gene end by 3 bases; junction bases not matched to a gene: 5. The germline CDR1 and CDR2 sequences are MNHEY and SMNVEV (reference sequence). The CDR3 DNA follows: TGTGCCAGCAGTAGCGGGGGGCCTCTCTACGAGCAGTACTTC. It yields the protein CASSSGGPLYEQYF.

The chain has TRBV28 and TRBJ2-1; TRBD2 aligns across 8 bases. Germline V gene sequence: CDR1 MDHEN, CDR2 SYDVKM. Trimming at V came to 8 bases and at J to 4 bases, leaving 7 bases not matched to a gene. This CDR3 has 14 residues. The CDR3 reads CASGPRGGYNEQFF. CDR3 coding DNA: TGTGCCAGCGGACCTCGGGGGGGATACAATGAGCAGTTCTTC. The full variable domain, rest sourced from reference TRBV28 and TRBJ2-1, is DVKVTQSSRYLVKRTGEKVFLECVQDMDHENMFWYRQDPGLGLRLIYFSYDVKMKEKGDIPEGYSVSREKKERFSLILESASTNQTSMYLCASGPRGGYNEQFFGPGTRLTVL.

The rearrangement links TRBV15 to TRBJ2-5; no definite D call. There are 16 residues in the CDR3. V was shortened by 0 bases and J by 2 bases, with 13 bases between the two germline ends. Germline assignment: CDR1 LNHNV and CDR2 YYDKDF (reference sequence). The CDR3 is CATSRDLGRIQETQYF. The CDR3 region has the DNA TGTGCCACCAGCAGAGATCTAGGGCGGATACAAGAGACCCAGTACTTC.

The V and J genes are TRBV7-9 and TRBJ1-1; no firm D call. This CDR3 contains 13 residues. Deletions cut 5 bases from V and 6 bases from J, with 13 bases between. Germline V CDR1 and CDR2: SEHNR, FQNEAQ (reference sequence). Here the CDR3 DNA reads TGTGCCAGCAGCCCACGGCGTAGCGCTGAAGCTTTCTTT. The encoded protein is CASSPRRSAEAFF. The variable domain in full, with the rest retrieved from reference TRBV7-9 and TRBJ1-1, is DTGVSQNPRHKITKRGQNVTFRCDPISEHNRLYWYRQTLGQGPEFLTYFQNEAQLEKSRLLSDRFSAERPKGSFSTLEIQRTEQGDSAMYLCASSPRRSAEAFFGQGTRLTVV.

This CDR3 is CASSGLRGRTSYEQYF. The DNA for the CDR3 is TGTGCCAGCAGCGGACTTCGGGGACGAACCTCTTACGAGCAGTACTTC. The chain uses TRBV11-2 and TRBJ2-7, with D perhaps being TRBD1 or TRBD2 (5 bases each). CDR3 length equals 16 residues. Germline V gives CDR1 SGHAT, CDR2 FQNNGV. Trimming removed 5 bases from V and 4 bases from J, with 21 bases in between.

There are a few counts of this clone. The chain combines TRBV5-6 with TRBJ2-7; 8 bases fit TRBD2. The CDR3 covers 15 residues. V trimming: 0 bases; J trimming: 1 base; junction bases outside the gene matches: 3. The germline V gene has CDR1 SGHDT and CDR2 YYEEEE. The CDR3 DNA follows: TGTGCCAGCAGCTTGGCGCTAGCGGGTTCCTACGAGCAGTACTTC. It is translated as CASSLALAGSYEQYF.

This clone was counted only a few times. V usage is TRBV28 and J usage is TRBJ2-4; 10 bases are a match to TRBD2. The length of the CDR3 is 18 residues. CDR1 MDHEN and CDR2 SYDVKM come from the germline V gene. V shed 5 bases, J shed 1 base, and the junction held 11 bases outside the gene matches. The CDR3 sequence: CASSPTGTSELAKNIQYF. The CDR3 nucleotides are TGTGCCAGCAGTCCAACTGGGACTAGCGAATTGGCCAAAAACATTCAGTACTTC.

The chain has TRBV28 and TRBJ1-1; no firm D call. Germline V lookup: CDR1 MDHEN, CDR2 SYDVKM. The V and J ends lost 1 base and 2 bases respectively, with 8 bases between them. The CDR3 runs to 14 residues. CDR3 DNA sequence: TGTGCCAGCAGTTTATTAGGAACAAACACTGAAGCTTTCTTT. As protein: CASSLLGTNTEAFF.

This clone was counted only a few times. The chain couples TRBV13 to TRBJ2-7; no clear D. This CDR3 has 15 amino acids. CDR1 PRHDT and CDR2 FYEKMQ come from the germline V gene (reference sequence). V lost 0 bases, J lost 0 bases, and 9 bases lay in between. The CDR3 loop is CASSLGVGNSYEQYF. The CDR3 coding sequence is TGTGCCAGCAGCTTAGGCGTGGGGAACTCCTACGAGCAGTACTTC.

The genes are TRBV30 and TRBJ2-7, with D possibly TRBD2 on 5 matching bases. The CDR3 consists of 14 residues. Germline V gene sequence: CDR1 GTSNPN, CDR2 SVGIG (reference sequence). The V and J ends lost 3 bases and 3 bases respectively, with 15 bases between them. The chain's CDR3 is CAWRRRNLVYEQYF. The CDR3 nucleotides read TGTGCCTGGAGGAGGAGGAACTTGGTCTACGAGCAGTACTTC.